The entry below describes one T cell receptor beta chain. This entry belongs to a study of blood T cell repertoires in COVID-19. The wider study: Sites across the United States, Italy and Spain contributed samples from acute and convalescent COVID-19. T cells, B-cell-depleted T cells, or PBMCs provided the cDNA or gDNA that served as material.

In the authors' methods: From reference gene primer amplification, estimates of nucleated cell counts were derived. Assay used: immunoSEQ multiplex PCR; TCRdb lists only in-frame clones, some missing. The D gene and trimming were derived from the DNA, and the V and J assignments and clone size from that table. This sample yields over 45,000 clones, of which roughly 84% are seen a single time; roughly 7.1% belongs to the top ten. In germline, CDR1 is SGHTS, CDR2 YDEGEE. V shed 3 bases and J 2 bases; nucleotides not matched to a gene: 7. This CDR3 is 17 amino acids long. The receptor comes from a man aged 50 to 60 with active COVID-19. This chain connects TRBV5-8 to TRBJ2-3; 12 bases are a match to TRBD2. Source material: peripheral blood. CDR3 DNA: TGTGCCAGCAGCTCCGGGCTAGCGGGAGGGCTCACAGATACGCAGTATTTT. Translating it yields CASSSGLAGGLTDTQYF.